This T cell receptor (beta chain) was sequenced for a study of blood T cell repertoires in COVID-19. This clone was found once. Recruitment covered some 25 US areas and drew participants whose ages spanned roughly 18 to 89 years. A COVID-19 case was met by exposed participants within 2 weeks before study entry. V was pared by 4 bases and J by 6 bases, with 13 bases between. CDR1 KGHDR and CDR2 SFDVKD come from the germline V gene. The CDR3 totals 14 residues. Data came from immunoSEQ multiplex PCR; TCRdb stores just in-frame clones and leaves some out. The repertoire has roughly 200,000 clones, 83% of them found once; the top ten carry approximately 4.8%.

The sample comprised PBMCs or T cells enriched from blood (not recorded which). This rearrangement joins TRBV24-1 to TRBJ2-3, with D maybe TRBD2 (6 bases). The TCR originated in a woman aged 50 to 60 who had been exposed to COVID-19. CDR3 sequence (DNA): TGTGCCACCAGTGACGTGGGGGGTATGGATACGCAGTATTTT. Its protein is CATSDVGGMDTQYF.